This is a list of T cell receptor beta chains from one sample in a study of identical twins. TCRdb re-derived calls from the 5' RACE reads in MiXCR, one entry per CDR3 protein. The profile covers 100,000 or so distinct CDR3 sequences, with 5.5% to 7% appearing a single time and more than 10% taken by the ten largest. The sample was memory T cells sorted from blood. All receptors derive from a woman aged 45-60 years in good health. The CDR3 runs from the conserved cysteine through the conserved F or W. A D gene is named only where the DNA matches it firmly. The size field is filled for only some rows; it gives once, few, many or a size class.

cdr3_nt: TGCAGTGCTAGAGATCGGGCCGCCTACAATGAGCAGTTCTTC
cdr3_aa: CSARDRAAYNEQFF
v_call: TRBV20-1
j_call: TRBJ2-1
d_call: -
clone_size: many

cdr3_nt: TGTGCCAGCAGCTGGCCTGGGGGCAGCGGGAGGCGATCTAGCACAGATACGCAGTATTTT
cdr3_aa: CASSWPGGSGRRSSTDTQYF
v_call: TRBV7-2
j_call: TRBJ2-3
d_call: TRBD2
clone_size: many

cdr3_nt: TGTGCCAGCAGTGACTCAGAGGAGACAGATACGCAGTATTTT
cdr3_aa: CASSDSEETDTQYF
v_call: TRBV6-4
j_call: TRBJ2-3
d_call: -
clone_size: many

cdr3_nt: TGTGCCAGCAGCCCCGGGACAGATCACAATGAGCAGTTCTTC
cdr3_aa: CASSPGTDHNEQFF
v_call: TRBV12-3/TRBV12-4
j_call: TRBJ2-1
d_call: TRBD1
clone_size: many

cdr3_nt: TGTGCCAGCAGCTCTAGCCCCGAACGTGGCACTGAAGCTTTCTTT
cdr3_aa: CASSSSPERGTEAFF
v_call: TRBV11-2
j_call: TRBJ1-1
d_call: -
clone_size: -

cdr3_nt: TGTGCCTGGAGTGTACGACCCAGCCTTTCGCGGAAAAACATTCAGTACTTC
cdr3_aa: CAWSVRPSLSRKNIQYF
v_call: TRBV30
j_call: TRBJ2-4
d_call: -
clone_size: -

cdr3_nt: TGCGCCAGCAGCCCCGTTTTGACGGGTACGCAGTATTTT
cdr3_aa: CASSPVLTGTQYF
v_call: TRBV5-1
j_call: TRBJ2-3
d_call: -
clone_size: -

cdr3_nt: TGTGCCAGCAGCCCCACTAGCGGGAGACCTAGGTCAGATACGCAGTATTTT
cdr3_aa: CASSPTSGRPRSDTQYF
v_call: TRBV7-9
j_call: TRBJ2-3
d_call: TRBD2
clone_size: few

cdr3_nt: TGTGCCACCAGTGTTGGACGGACTTCGAACACCGGGGAGCTGTTTTTT
cdr3_aa: CATSVGRTSNTGELFF
v_call: TRBV24-1
j_call: TRBJ2-2
d_call: -
clone_size: -

cdr3_nt: TGCGCCAGCAGTCCTAGCGGGAGGAGGTACAATGAGCAGTTCTTC
cdr3_aa: CASSPSGRRYNEQFF
v_call: TRBV5-1
j_call: TRBJ2-1
d_call: TRBD2
clone_size: many

cdr3_nt: TGTGCCAGCAGTTTAGGGCGGGGGACGAGCTCCTACGAGCAGTACTTC
cdr3_aa: CASSLGRGTSSYEQYF
v_call: TRBV12-3/TRBV12-4
j_call: TRBJ2-7
d_call: TRBD2
clone_size: -

cdr3_nt: TGCAGTGCTGGCAGGGGGCCGGAAGCCAAAAACATTCAGTACTTC
cdr3_aa: CSAGRGPEAKNIQYF
v_call: TRBV20-1
j_call: TRBJ2-4
d_call: TRBD1
clone_size: few

cdr3_nt: TGTGCCAGCAGCCCCCTTAAGACTAGCTCAAGGGTCGATGAGCAGTTCTTC
cdr3_aa: CASSPLKTSSRVDEQFF
v_call: TRBV7-9
j_call: TRBJ2-1
d_call: TRBD2
clone_size: many

cdr3_nt: TGCAGTGCTAGTACTAGCGGCCAAGAGACCCAGTACTTC
cdr3_aa: CSASTSGQETQYF
v_call: TRBV20-1
j_call: TRBJ2-5
d_call: TRBD2
clone_size: many

cdr3_nt: TGTGCCAGCAGCAAGTCGGACAGTCCACCGTATGGCTACACCTTC
cdr3_aa: CASSKSDSPPYGYTF
v_call: TRBV2
j_call: TRBJ1-2
d_call: -
clone_size: many

cdr3_nt: TGTGCCAGCAGTGACGCGGGACTAGCGGGAAACGAGCAGTTCTTC
cdr3_aa: CASSDAGLAGNEQFF
v_call: TRBV6-4
j_call: TRBJ2-1
d_call: TRBD2
clone_size: few

cdr3_nt: TGTGCCAGCAGCAAAAGCCGACAGAGTATGAGGGATAGCGGGAAAGAGACCCAGTACTTC
cdr3_aa: CASSKSRQSMRDSGKETQYF
v_call: TRBV21-1
j_call: TRBJ2-5
d_call: -
clone_size: few

cdr3_nt: TGTGCCAGCAGTTTATTATTTCCTGAGCAGTTCTTC
cdr3_aa: CASSLLFPEQFF
v_call: TRBV28
j_call: TRBJ2-1
d_call: -
clone_size: many

cdr3_nt: TGTGCCAGCAGTTTATCGGACAGGGGGGATGGCTACACCTTC
cdr3_aa: CASSLSDRGDGYTF
v_call: TRBV12-3/TRBV12-4
j_call: TRBJ1-2
d_call: TRBD1
clone_size: many

cdr3_nt: TGTGCCAGCAGTGGACAGGGGGATCAGCCCCAGCATTTT
cdr3_aa: CASSGQGDQPQHF
v_call: TRBV6-1
j_call: TRBJ1-5
d_call: TRBD1
clone_size: many

cdr3_nt: TGTGCCAGCAGCGAAGGGACGTCCGGGGAGACCCAGTACTTC
cdr3_aa: CASSEGTSGETQYF
v_call: TRBV7-2
j_call: TRBJ2-5
d_call: -
clone_size: many

cdr3_nt: TGTGCCAGCAGTCGGTTGGGCACTGAAGCTTTCTTT
cdr3_aa: CASSRLGTEAFF
v_call: TRBV12-3/TRBV12-4
j_call: TRBJ1-1
d_call: -
clone_size: many

cdr3_nt: TGTGCCAGCAGCCTTTGGGCCCCGAGCTCCTACAATGAGCAGTTCTTC
cdr3_aa: CASSLWAPSSYNEQFF
v_call: TRBV3-1
j_call: TRBJ2-1
d_call: -
clone_size: many

cdr3_nt: TGTGCCAGCAGCGAAGGACAGGCCTTCGGGACTGAAGCTTTCTTT
cdr3_aa: CASSEGQAFGTEAFF
v_call: TRBV11-3
j_call: TRBJ1-1
d_call: TRBD1
clone_size: few

cdr3_nt: TGTGCCAGCAGCTCCCGGGACAGTAATGAGCAGTTCTTC
cdr3_aa: CASSSRDSNEQFF
v_call: TRBV7-6
j_call: TRBJ2-1
d_call: TRBD1
clone_size: few

cdr3_nt: TGTGCCAGTAGTTCGCCGGGAGACCTCCGACGGAGGAATGAGCAGTTCTTC
cdr3_aa: CASSSPGDLRRRNEQFF
v_call: TRBV19
j_call: TRBJ2-1
d_call: -
clone_size: few

cdr3_nt: TGCAGTGCTAGAGATTCAACTAGCGGGAGGTACGAGCAGTACTTC
cdr3_aa: CSARDSTSGRYEQYF
v_call: TRBV20-1
j_call: TRBJ2-7
d_call: TRBD2
clone_size: many

cdr3_nt: TGTGCCAGCAGCGGACTAGCGCGATTTCACGGGGGGCAGTTCTTC
cdr3_aa: CASSGLARFHGGQFF
v_call: TRBV9
j_call: TRBJ2-1
d_call: TRBD2
clone_size: few

cdr3_nt: TGCGCCAGCAGCGAGAGACAGGGTGCTGGGAAGACCCAGTACTTC
cdr3_aa: CASSERQGAGKTQYF
v_call: TRBV5-1
j_call: TRBJ2-5
d_call: TRBD1
clone_size: many

cdr3_nt: TGCGCCAGCAGCCAGGGACACCAGGGGTCCGGGGCCAACGTCCTGACTTTC
cdr3_aa: CASSQGHQGSGANVLTF
v_call: TRBV4-1
j_call: TRBJ2-6
d_call: -
clone_size: many

cdr3_nt: TGCGCCAGCAGCCAAGCGGACCCCGTAGTGTGGGAGCTGTTTTTT
cdr3_aa: CASSQADPVVWELFF
v_call: TRBV4-1
j_call: TRBJ2-2
d_call: -
clone_size: many

cdr3_nt: TGTGCCAGCAGCCCCTATACGGGTTTAGGAGCTGGGGCCAACGTCCTGACTTTC
cdr3_aa: CASSPYTGLGAGANVLTF
v_call: TRBV7-8
j_call: TRBJ2-6
d_call: -
clone_size: many

cdr3_nt: TGCAGTGCAAAAAAGGGACTTCCAGATACGCAGTATTTT
cdr3_aa: CSAKKGLPDTQYF
v_call: TRBV20-1
j_call: TRBJ2-3
d_call: -
clone_size: many

cdr3_nt: TGTGCCAGCAGTTTATCTAAGGGGCGCCTGAACTACAATGAGCAGTTCTTC
cdr3_aa: CASSLSKGRLNYNEQFF
v_call: TRBV27
j_call: TRBJ2-1
d_call: -
clone_size: many

cdr3_nt: TGCGCCAGCAGCTTGGCCGGGACAGCCTCCTACGAGCAGTACTTC
cdr3_aa: CASSLAGTASYEQYF
v_call: TRBV5-1
j_call: TRBJ2-7
d_call: TRBD1
clone_size: many

cdr3_nt: TGTGCCAGCAGCTCCTCGGACAGGGTACCTGAAGCTTTCTTT
cdr3_aa: CASSSSDRVPEAFF
v_call: TRBV12-3/TRBV12-4
j_call: TRBJ1-1
d_call: TRBD1
clone_size: many

cdr3_nt: TGTGCCAGCAGTTTGGGGAAGTTCTTC
cdr3_aa: CASSLGKFF
v_call: TRBV28
j_call: TRBJ2-1
d_call: -
clone_size: -

cdr3_nt: TGCAGTGCCACAAGGACGGTGAACAATGAGCAGTTCTTC
cdr3_aa: CSATRTVNNEQFF
v_call: TRBV20-1
j_call: TRBJ2-1
d_call: -
clone_size: many

cdr3_nt: TGTGCCAGCAGCCAGGGTGTAGGGCGCAATCAGCCCCAGCATTTT
cdr3_aa: CASSQGVGRNQPQHF
v_call: TRBV5-5
j_call: TRBJ1-5
d_call: -
clone_size: many

cdr3_nt: TGCGCCAGCAGCTTGGTTAGTAGCGGGAGATCAGAGACCCAGTACTTC
cdr3_aa: CASSLVSSGRSETQYF
v_call: TRBV5-1
j_call: TRBJ2-5
d_call: TRBD2
clone_size: -

cdr3_nt: TGTGCCAGCAGCCGATGGGGCGAAAACTATGGCTACACCTTC
cdr3_aa: CASSRWGENYGYTF
v_call: TRBV5-6
j_call: TRBJ1-2
d_call: -
clone_size: many